The present entry profiles one TCR beta chain with its context. Assay used: immunoSEQ multiplex PCR; TCRdb lists only in-frame clones, some missing. The sample gives approximately 240,000 clones, roughly nine tenths of which show up once; approximately 3.3% is in the top ten. Germline trimming cut 0 bases from V and 8 bases from J; bases unmatched to any gene: 15. The CDR3 runs to 18 residues. Individuals aged about 18 to 89 years were recruited from around 22 US areas. The source of the sample is a study of blood T cell repertoires in COVID-19. Study summary: PBMCs, B-cell-depleted T cells, or T cells were the source of the cDNA or gDNA that made up the material.

The TCR was taken from a woman aged 50 to 60 in a cohort exposed to, infected with or recovered from COVID-19 (not recorded which). The chain combines TRBV5-3 with TRBJ2-1, with TRBD1 identical over 9 bases. TRBV5-3 is an open reading frame whose function is uncertain. Sequencing was carried out using PBMCs or T cells enriched from blood (not recorded which). CDR3 region: CARSLADSPGQGHHEQFF. Written as DNA, the CDR3 is TGTGCCAGAAGCTTGGCAGATTCACCGGGACAGGGTCATCATGAGCAGTTCTTC.